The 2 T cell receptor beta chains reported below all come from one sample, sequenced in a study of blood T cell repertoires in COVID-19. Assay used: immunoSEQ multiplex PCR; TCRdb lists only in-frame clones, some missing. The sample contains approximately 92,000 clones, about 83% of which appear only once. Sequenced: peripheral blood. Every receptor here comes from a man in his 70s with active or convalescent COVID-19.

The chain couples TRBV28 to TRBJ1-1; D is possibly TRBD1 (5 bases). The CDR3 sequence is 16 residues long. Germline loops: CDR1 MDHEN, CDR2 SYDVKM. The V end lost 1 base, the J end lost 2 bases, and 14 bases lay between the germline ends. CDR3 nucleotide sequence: TGTGCCAGCAGTTTATTCGAGGCAGGGTCCAACACTGAAGCTTTCTTT. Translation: CASSLFEAGSNTEAFF.

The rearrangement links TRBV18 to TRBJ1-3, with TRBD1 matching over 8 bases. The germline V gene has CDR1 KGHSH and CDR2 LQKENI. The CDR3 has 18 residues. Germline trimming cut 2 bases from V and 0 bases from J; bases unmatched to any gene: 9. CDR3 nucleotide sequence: TGTGCCAGCTCACCAAACTGGGACAGGCACCTCTCTGGAAACACCATATATTTT. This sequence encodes CASSPNWDRHLSGNTIYF.